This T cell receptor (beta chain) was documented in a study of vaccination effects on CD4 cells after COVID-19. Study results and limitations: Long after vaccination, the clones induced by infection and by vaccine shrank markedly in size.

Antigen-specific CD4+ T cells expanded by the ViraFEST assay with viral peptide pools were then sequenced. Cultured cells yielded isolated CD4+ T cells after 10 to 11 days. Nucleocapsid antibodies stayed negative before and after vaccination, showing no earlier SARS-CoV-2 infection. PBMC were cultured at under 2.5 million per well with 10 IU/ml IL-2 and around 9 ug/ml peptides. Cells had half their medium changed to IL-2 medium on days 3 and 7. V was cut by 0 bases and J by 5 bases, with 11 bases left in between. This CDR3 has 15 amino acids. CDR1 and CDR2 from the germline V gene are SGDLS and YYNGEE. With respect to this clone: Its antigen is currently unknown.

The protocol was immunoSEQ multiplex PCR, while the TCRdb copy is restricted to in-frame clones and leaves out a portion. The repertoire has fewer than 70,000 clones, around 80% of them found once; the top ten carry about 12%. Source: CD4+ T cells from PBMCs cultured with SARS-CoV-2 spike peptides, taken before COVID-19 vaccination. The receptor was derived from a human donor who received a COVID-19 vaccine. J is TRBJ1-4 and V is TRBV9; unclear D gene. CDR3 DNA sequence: TGTGCCAGCAGCGTAGATCGGCAGATAAATGAAAAACTGTTTTTT. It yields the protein CASSVDRQINEKLFF.